These 16 T cell receptor beta chains share one sample of origin, sequenced in a study of T cell repertoires in aging, cancer and after chemotherapy. TRB rearrangements spanning V, D and J were amplified using mixed TRB-A/B primers. TCRdb re-called the multiplex PCR reads with MiXCR, one entry per CDR3 protein. The sample lists thousands of distinct CDR3 sequences; roughly 39% were seen once. TCR beta rearrangements were amplified from peripheral blood genomic DNA. The sample was blood. The source of these receptors is a human donor with a blood cancer.

This clonotype was found a few times. The chain employs TRBV5-6 and TRBJ2-7; D gene uncertain. From germline, CDR1 is SGHDT and CDR2 YYEEEE. The V and J ends lost 4 bases and 0 bases respectively, with 8 bases between them. This CDR3 contains 13 residues. The CDR3, as DNA: TGTGCCAGCAGCCCAGCCCGCTCCTACGAGCAGTACTTC. This codes for CASSPARSYEQYF.

The rearrangement uses TRBV19 and TRBJ1-5; D possibly corresponds to TRBD1 (6 bases). The CDR3 is made up of 12 amino acids. Germline CDR1 and CDR2: LNHDA and SQIVND (reference sequence). The V end was cut by 3 bases, the J end by 7 bases, with 7 bases between. The CDR3 sequence: CASSMRGQPQHF. DNA for the CDR3: TGTGCCAGTAGTATGAGGGGGCAGCCCCAGCATTTT.

The rearrangement joins TRBV20-1 to TRBJ2-7; D gene ambiguous. The germline gives CDR1 DFQATT, CDR2 SNEGSKA (reference sequence). The ends were cut back, 0 bases at V and 3 bases at J, with 12 bases in the middle. This CDR3 region has 14 residues. CDR3 bases: TGCAGTGCTAGAGAAGAGACGGCCGACTACGAGCAGTACTTC. Protein: CSAREETADYEQYF.

The V and J genes are TRBV6-1 and TRBJ2-7, with D unresolved. The CDR3 extends over 14 amino acids. Germline values: CDR1 MNHNS, CDR2 SASEGT. V lost 3 bases and J 0 bases, leaving 9 bases between the germline ends. CDR3 residues: CASSEVVLSYEQYF. In nucleotides, the CDR3 is TGTGCCAGCAGTGAGGTAGTTCTCTCCTACGAGCAGTACTTC.

As to this clonotype: The germline gene is not matched at one end of the junction; a read error may be the cause. The CDR3 DNA follows: TGTGCCAGCAGCGAATCCGAAACCCTACACTTT. Its protein is CASSESETLHF. The V and J genes are TRBV6-1 and TRBJ1-6; D uncertain. Looked up from germline, CDR1 is MNHNS and CDR2 is SASEGT. CDR3 length: 11 residues.

This chain joins TRBV7-9 and TRBJ2-1; 7 nucleotides match TRBD2. CDR3 length: 15 amino acids. Germline V gives CDR1 SEHNR, CDR2 FQNEAQ (reference sequence). V shed 1 base and J 9 bases; nucleotides not matched to a gene: 9. CDR3 in amino acids: CASSLDSGSGGEQFF. In DNA, the CDR3 is TGTGCCAGCAGCTTAGATAGCGGGTCTGGTGGTGAGCAGTTCTTC.

Regarding this clonotype: A single base separates this from a much larger clone, so it may be a read error. Because it lacks the conserved phenylalanine or tryptophan at the end, this CDR3 is likely a read error. Here the CDR3 reads CASSRDRASPLHC. CDR3 nucleotide sequence: TGTGCCAGCAGTCGCGACAGGGCTTCACCCCTCCACTGT. The J gene is TRBJ1-6, the V gene TRBV6-5; TRBD1 agrees at 7 bases. J lost 9 bases, V lost 5 bases, and 4 bases had no gene match. Germline V CDR1 and CDR2: MNHEY, SVGAGI. The CDR3 is made up of 13 amino acids.

A remark on this clonotype: The junction shows a germline mismatch at one end, possibly a read error. The CDR3 is CASSLPPGQVYNEQFF. As DNA, the CDR3 is TGCGCCAGCAGCCTCCCTCCGGGACAAGTGTACAATGAGCAGTTCTTC. This rearrangement joins TRBV12-3 or TRBV12-4 to TRBJ2-1; possibly TRBD1 for D (6 bases). The CDR3 contains 16 residues.

The genes are TRBV11-2 and TRBJ2-2; no clear D. V lost 4 bases and J 7 bases, leaving 10 bases between the germline ends. The V gene's germline CDR1 is SGHAT and CDR2 FQNNGV. The CDR3 totals 13 residues. The CDR3 here is CASSSRVGGELFF. CDR3 coding DNA: TGTGCCAGCAGCTCCCGGGTTGGCGGGGAGCTGTTTTTT.

The J gene is TRBJ1-2, the V gene TRBV12-3 or TRBV12-4; D remains unclear. This CDR3 has 14 residues. V gave up 3 bases and J gave up 7 bases, with 15 bases separating them. The CDR3 region has the DNA TGTGCCAGCAGTTTGAGTCGGGCTTTCGGTGGCTACACCTTC. Its translation: CASSLSRAFGGYTF.

The chain combines TRBV27 with TRBJ1-1; a weak D match, TRBD1 (5 bases). CDR3 length: 13 residues. Per germline, CDR1 MNHEY and CDR2 SMNVEV (reference sequence). Trimming cost V 6 bases and J 0 bases, with 8 bases left between them. The CDR3 loop reads CASSKTVNTEAFF. The CDR3 DNA reads as TGTGCCAGCAGCAAGACAGTGAACACTGAAGCTTTCTTT.

This sequence joins TRBV2 and TRBJ1-2, with a possible D match to TRBD1 (5 bases). Per germline, CDR1 SNHLY and CDR2 FYNNEI. The V end lost 3 bases, the J end lost 3 bases, and 14 bases lay between the germline ends. This CDR3 has 15 amino acids. The CDR3 loop reads CASSDPGRRDYGYTF. As DNA, the CDR3 is TGTGCCAGCAGTGACCCAGGGCGCAGAGACTATGGCTACACCTTC. The whole variable domain, remainder taken from reference TRBV2 and TRBJ1-2, is EPEVTQTPSHQVTQMGQEVILRCVPISNHLYFYWYRQILGQKVEFLVSFYNNEISEKSEIFDDQFSVERPDGSNFTLKIRSTKLEDSAMYFCASSDPGRRDYGYTFGSGTRLTVV.

This clonotype was detected a few times. V usage is TRBV5-6 and J usage is TRBJ2-2; D gene ambiguous. Germline V gives CDR1 SGHDT, CDR2 YYEEEE. V gave up 0 bases and J gave up 6 bases, with 6 bases separating them. The CDR3 consists of 13 residues. CDR3 DNA: TGTGCCAGCAGCTTGGATGGGGCCGGGGAGCTGTTTTTT. Translating it yields CASSLDGAGELFF.

A few counts support this clonotype. This sequence joins TRBV6-5 and TRBJ2-2; 11 bases are shared with TRBD1. CDR3 length: 16 residues. CDR1 and CDR2 (germline): MNHEY, SVGAGI. V trimming: 6 bases; J trimming: 4 bases; junction bases outside the gene matches: 7. CDR3 nucleotides: TGTGCCAGCAGCCGATGGACAGGGGGCGGCACCGGGGAGCTGTTTTTT. This sequence encodes CASSRWTGGGTGELFF.

V gene TRBV4-2 combines with J gene TRBJ1-2; a weak D match, TRBD1 (5 bases). The length of the CDR3 is 14 residues. Germline-derived CDR1 and CDR2 are LGHNA and YNFKEQ. V was clipped by 5 bases and J by 8 bases, with 18 bases between them. CDR3 protein: CASSARDPRRGYTF. In DNA form, the CDR3 reads TGTGCCAGCAGCGCCCGGGACCCTAGACGGGGCTACACCTTC.

The chain uses TRBV21-1 and TRBJ1-3. TRBV21-1 is annotated as a pseudogene. The CDR3 spans 14 residues. DNA for the CDR3: TGTGCCAGCAGCAAAGTTGTAGGTGGAAACACCATATATTTT. It codes for CASSKVVGGNTIYF.